This T cell receptor (beta chain) came from a study of human T cells and chemical hapten exposure. This clonotype showed up just a few times. Trimming removed 6 bases at V and 2 bases at J, with 18 bases between. CDR3 length: 15 amino acids. Germline V gene sequence: CDR1 DFQATT, CDR2 SNEGSKA (reference sequence). Unique molecular identifiers were attached to individual cDNA molecules within the library. In the original analysis: Ranging from roughly 23,224 to 700,000, TCR counts per sample had a median value of about 96,000. One entry per CDR3 protein results from TCRdb running MiXCR on the RACE reads. The V and J calls, along with clone size, are taken from TCRdb and not from the paper's own processing. This table holds roughly 150,000 distinct CDR3 sequences, approximately 10% found once. Described time point: patch test 2, 6 weeks after DPC sensitization. The treatment is: therapeutic diphenylcyclopropenone sensitization with weekly scalp DPC. Each donor was an alopecia patient between 18 and 70 years of age who qualified for DPC.

The chain is built from TRBV20-1 and TRBJ2-3; D uncertain. The material was whole blood, obtained in connection with sensitization to the hapten diphenylcyclopropenone (DPC). The sequence came from a woman aged 50 to 60 with alopecia areata. Some clones in this sample may be carry-over from other donors' samples. The CDR3 here is CSATLRGLPTDTQYF. The CDR3 nucleotides read TGCAGTGCCACCCTGAGAGGCCTCCCCACAGATACGCAGTATTTT.